This T cell receptor (beta chain) was sequenced in a study of blood T cell repertoires in COVID-19. Sequenced by immunoSEQ multiplex PCR; TCRdb stores in-frame clones only, minus some. The sample comprises roughly 140,000 clones, around 91% of which are singletons, and just over 3% rests with the top ten. The length of the CDR3 is 16 residues. V lost 2 bases to trimming and J lost 1 base, with 14 bases between them. Germline V gene sequence: CDR1 LNHDA, CDR2 SQIVND (reference sequence). The J gene is TRBJ2-5, the V gene TRBV19, with D perhaps TRBD2 (6 bases). The source material was peripheral blood. The TCR sequence derives from a woman aged 55 to 70 with active COVID-19. The chain's CDR3 is CASSIRLGRGQETQYF. In nucleotides, the CDR3 is TGTGCCAGTAGTATACGACTAGGTAGGGGCCAAGAGACCCAGTACTTC.